A selection of T cell receptor beta chains follows, all from one sample in a study of OX40 agonist ivuxolimab in advanced cancers. Clones were sequenced by immunoSEQ multiplex PCR, and TCRdb holds only the in-frame ones, with some missing. The table has 8,500 to 14,000 clones, nearly 85% seen once. Sample: CD4+ or CD8+ T cells sorted from blood, taken in a trial of the OX40 agonist ivuxolimab. The source of these receptors is an adult with an advanced solid tumor such as melanoma, head and neck, liver or kidney cancer. The CDR3 runs from the conserved cysteine through the conserved F or W. Not every row has a clone size; where given, it reads once, few, many or a size class.

clone_size: NA
v_call: TRBV4-3
j_call: TRBJ2-1
cdr3_aa: CASSQEVIGEQFF

clone_size: NA
v_call: TRBV2
j_call: TRBJ2-1
cdr3_aa: CASSTPRTDSYNEQFF

clone_size: NA
v_call: TRBV7-2
j_call: TRBJ2-7
cdr3_aa: CASTVTSGALNGQYF

clone_size: NA
v_call: TRBV27
j_call: TRBJ2-2
cdr3_aa: CASSSTGELFF

clone_size: NA
v_call: TRBV9
j_call: TRBJ2-1
cdr3_aa: CASSVSAGWSYNEQFF

clone_size: once
v_call: TRBV5-1
j_call: TRBJ1-4
cdr3_aa: CASSNYRDPNEKLFF

clone_size: NA
v_call: TRBV5-6
j_call: TRBJ2-7
cdr3_aa: CASSLWTYYEQYF

clone_size: once
v_call: TRBV7-2
j_call: TRBJ2-7
cdr3_aa: CASRSTDRGPEQYF

clone_size: NA
v_call: TRBV7-9
j_call: TRBJ2-5
cdr3_aa: CASSLSSGRAVETQYF

clone_size: NA
v_call: TRBV6-6
j_call: TRBJ2-7
cdr3_aa: CASSYWAGPYEQYF